The clone carrying this T cell receptor beta chain has ten or more counts. Its specificity is not known. V was trimmed by 4 bases and J by 2 bases, leaving 8 bases between them. The CDR3 totals 13 residues. Germline-derived CDR1 and CDR2 are LNHDA and SQIVND (reference sequence). The data were taken from a study of T cells after posttransplantation cyclophosphamide. Regarding the study as a whole: Recipient CMV seropositivity and CMV reactivation strongly tracked TRB clonality. Donor CD8+ memory clones often dominated recipient blood repertoires at later times.

The method was immunoSEQ multiplex PCR; TCRdb's version includes in-frame clones alone and lacks a portion of them. This sample carries under 30,000 clones and no singletons, and about 2.5% goes to the top ten. The sequencing sample was made of PBMCs. This rearrangement joins TRBV19 to TRBJ1-2; D gene unclear. This receptor was taken from a woman between 55 and 75 years old in good health, CMV-negative, and a related stem cell transplant donor. Here the CDR3 reads CASSRQINYGYTF. Here the CDR3 DNA reads TGTGCCAGTAGTAGGCAGATAAACTATGGCTACACCTTC.